A single sample gave rise to the 17 T cell receptor beta chains below, sequenced in a study of blood T cell repertoires in COVID-19 (TCRdb year 2020). Library prep was done by the immunoSEQ multiplex PCR assay. As stored in TCRdb, this immuneACCESS dataset retains in-frame rearrangements with V and J assigned. A fraction of the clones does not appear; measured against another copy, unresolved V genes explain less than half of the discrepancy, and the remainder lacks a known reason. The sample profile shows about 150,000 clones; roughly 80% of them were found once. Of the sample, 2% to 2.5% is held by the ten largest clones. Sequencing used peripheral blood. These receptors were obtained from an elderly woman with acute or convalescent COVID-19.

V usage is TRBV16 and J usage is TRBJ2-3, with TRBD1 matching over 9 bases. J gave up 2 bases and V 5 bases, and 8 bases lay outside the gene matches. Germline lookup yields CDR1 KGHSY and CDR2 FQNENV. CDR3 length equals 16 residues. The CDR3 loop reads CASSKSGQGHTDTQYF. CDR3 DNA: TGTGCCAGCAGCAAGTCGGGACAGGGTCACACAGATACGCAGTATTTT.

This clone has a single count. The J gene is TRBJ2-2, the V gene TRBV7-3; 11 nucleotides align to TRBD1. The CDR3 extends over 16 amino acids. The junction had 2 bases not matched to a gene; V was cut back by 1 base and J by 4 bases. Germline CDR1 is SGHTA and CDR2 is FQGTGA. The CDR3 region is CASSLMGTGGTGELFF. Here the CDR3 DNA reads TGTGCCAGCAGCTTAATGGGGACAGGGGGCACCGGGGAGCTGTTTTTT.

DNA of the CDR3: TGTGCCAGCAGCAAAACTAGCGGGAGGGCCAATGAGCAGTTCTTC. It translates to CASSKTSGRANEQFF. This rearrangement joins TRBV5-4 to TRBJ2-1; 13 nucleotides agree with TRBD2. The CDR3 sequence is 15 residues long. The germline CDR1 and CDR2 sequences are SGHNT and YYREEE (reference sequence). The ends lost 4 bases at V and 6 bases at J; junction bases unmatched: 4.

The CDR3 DNA reads as TGTGCCAGCAGTTTAACAGTCTTAAACACTGAAGCTTTCTTT. The encoded protein is CASSLTVLNTEAFF. The J gene is TRBJ1-1, the V gene TRBV27; no definite D call. V lost 2 bases and J lost 2, with 9 bases in between. Germline lookup yields CDR1 MNHEY and CDR2 SMNVEV (reference sequence). The CDR3 spans 14 residues.

The chain links TRBV11-3 to TRBJ2-1; a weak D match, TRBD1 (6 bases). Germline CDR1 reads SGHNT; CDR2 reads YENEEA. The CDR3 has 15 amino acids. With 5 bases removed from V and 5 bases from J, the gap between germline ends came to 16 bases. The CDR3 here is CASSDRPGQNNEQFF. The DNA for the CDR3 is TGTGCCAGCAGCGACCGTCCGGGACAAAACAATGAGCAGTTCTTC.

The chain carries TRBV6-6 and TRBJ2-7; D not resolved. This CDR3 comprises 12 residues. CDR1 MNHNY and CDR2 SVGAGI come from the germline V gene (reference sequence). V was shortened by 6 bases and J by 2 bases, with 8 bases between the two germline ends. DNA for the CDR3: TGTGCCAGCAGCAAAGACACCTACGAGCAGTACTTC. Its protein is CASSKDTYEQYF.

The chain couples TRBV5-6 to TRBJ2-6; 7 bases agree with TRBD1. The V segment lost 3 bases and the J segment 0 bases; nucleotides outside the gene matches: 3. The length of the CDR3 is 16 residues. Germline CDR1 is SGHDT and CDR2 is YYEEEE. CDR3 coding DNA: TGTGCCAGCAGCTCATACAGGGGCTCTGGGGCCAACGTCCTGACTTTC. Amino acid sequence: CASSSYRGSGANVLTF.

This clone was counted once. V is TRBV6-2 or TRBV6-3 and J is TRBJ2-3; weak D call: TRBD2 (7 bases). V lost 6 bases and J 1 base, leaving 14 bases between the germline ends. The CDR3 is 15 residues long. Germline CDR1 MNHEY, CDR2 SVGEGT. CDR3 protein: CASSPRGGGTDTQYF. In DNA, the CDR3 is TGTGCCAGCAGCCCCCGCGGGGGCGGCACAGATACGCAGTATTTT.

The CDR3 region has the DNA TGTGCCAGTAGTATGGGGCTAGCGGGCTCAGATACGCAGTATTTT. It specifies CASSMGLAGSDTQYF. The rearrangement links TRBV19 to TRBJ2-3, with TRBD2 matching 8 bases. Germline CDR1 reads LNHDA; CDR2 reads SQIVND (reference sequence). The V segment lost 3 bases and the J segment 4 bases; nucleotides outside the gene matches: 6. The CDR3 contains 15 residues.

The gene calls are TRBV5-1 and TRBJ2-1, with TRBD2 matching 10 bases. With 0 bases clipped from V and 9 bases from J, the junction kept 3 bases outside the gene matches. Germline CDR1 SGHRS, CDR2 YFSETQ. The CDR3 has 14 residues. CDR3: CASSLVASGSEQFF. The CDR3 bases are TGCGCCAGCAGCTTGGTGGCTAGCGGGAGTGAGCAGTTCTTC.

This clone was seen more than once but under ten times. The V and J genes are TRBV3-1 (or the pseudogene TRBV3-2) and TRBJ2-3, with D tentatively TRBD1 (6 bases). CDR1 LGHDT and CDR2 YNNKEL come from the germline V gene (reference sequence). The CDR3 is 14 amino acids. With 1 base removed from V and 5 bases from J, the gap between germline ends came to 10 bases. As DNA, the CDR3 is TGTGCCAGCAGCCAAGTACTAGGGGGAGATACGCAGTATTTT. Translation: CASSQVLGGDTQYF.

The chain couples TRBV20-1 to TRBJ2-2; 7 positions match TRBD1. This CDR3 comprises 16 residues. Trimming cost V 7 bases and J 4 bases; bases outside gene matches: 15. Germline V gene lookup returns CDR1 DFQATT and CDR2 SNEGSKA (reference sequence). CDR3 sequence: CSVSGDRRRSTGELFF. CDR3 nucleotide sequence: TGCAGTGTTAGTGGGGACAGAAGAAGAAGCACCGGGGAGCTGTTTTTT.

The chain employs TRBV19 and TRBJ1-2; 7 nucleotides match TRBD1. The CDR3 spans 12 residues. Germline V gene sequence: CDR1 LNHDA, CDR2 SQIVND (reference sequence). The V gene end was trimmed by 5 bases and the J gene end by 6 bases; junction bases not matched to a gene: 3. This CDR3 is CASSPTGDGYTF. Here the CDR3 DNA reads TGTGCCAGTAGTCCCACAGGGGATGGCTACACCTTC.

The V call is TRBV18, the J call TRBJ2-3; 7 bases are shared with TRBD1. The length of the CDR3 is 17 residues. Germline trimming cut 1 base from V and 5 bases from J; bases unmatched to any gene: 12. Germline lookup yields CDR1 KGHSH and CDR2 LQKENI. CDR3 protein: CASSPLAAGGAGDTQYF. CDR3 sequence (DNA): TGTGCCAGCTCACCACTTGCCGCAGGGGGTGCGGGAGATACGCAGTATTTT.

As DNA, the CDR3 is TGTGCCACCAGCCAGGGGCCCAATGAAAAACTGTTTTTT. Its translation: CATSQGPNEKLFF. The chain is built from TRBV15 and TRBJ1-4, with a weak D call TRBD1 (6 bases). V lost 5 bases and J 5 bases, leaving 9 bases between the germline ends. The CDR3 contains 13 residues. The germline V gene has CDR1 LNHNV and CDR2 YYDKDF (reference sequence).

The chain combines TRBV3-1 (or the pseudogene TRBV3-2) with TRBJ2-7, with D maybe TRBD2 (5 bases). V dropped 1 base and J dropped 6 bases, with 16 bases sitting between them. The CDR3 contains 15 residues. The germline gives CDR1 LGHDT, CDR2 YNNKEL (reference sequence). The CDR3 spells CASSQGRLVGAEQYF. The CDR3 coding sequence is TGTGCCAGCAGCCAAGGGAGGCTGGTTGGCGCCGAGCAGTACTTC.

This clone turned up a few times. CDR3 in DNA: TGTGCCAGCAGCCTATTGGACGGACTTAATGAAAAACTGTTTTTT. Amino acids: CASSLLDGLNEKLFF. The V call is TRBV5-8, the J call TRBJ1-4; D call uncertain. The V end lost 4 bases, the J end lost 4 bases, and 14 bases lay between the germline ends. Germline V gene data show CDR1 as SGHTS and CDR2 as YDEGEE. There are 15 residues in the CDR3.